This T cell receptor beta chain was captured by sequencing in a study of identical twins. This clonotype was seen repeatedly, ten times or more. What it binds is unknown. Overall study findings and caveats: Insertions were fewer in abundant cord blood beta clonotypes, whereas memory repertoires showed none of this pattern. Twins showed weaker excess sharing in their beta out-of-frame sequences. Possibly, invariant MAIT and iNKT cells partly confounded zero-insertion analyses. The authors drew conclusions from cross-sectional statistical analysis rather than following the same donors.

TCRdb called the 5' RACE reads again in MiXCR, with one record for every CDR3 protein. Of nearly 900,000 distinct CDR3 sequences listed, 9% to 15% are singletons. Germline V gene lookup returns CDR1 MNHEY and CDR2 SVGAGI. This CDR3 has 15 residues. V gave up 2 bases and J gave up 0 bases, with 5 bases separating them. The data also belong to a second study, concerning yellow fever vaccine responses in identical twins.

The chain has TRBV6-5 and TRBJ2-6; D is perhaps TRBD1 or TRBD2 (5 bases each). The sample taken for sequencing was PBMCs. This TCR derives from a woman aged 18-29 years in good health. CDR3 sequence reads: CASSYGGSGANVLTF. The CDR3 DNA reads TGTGCCAGCAGTTACGGGGGCTCTGGGGCCAACGTCCTGACTTTC.